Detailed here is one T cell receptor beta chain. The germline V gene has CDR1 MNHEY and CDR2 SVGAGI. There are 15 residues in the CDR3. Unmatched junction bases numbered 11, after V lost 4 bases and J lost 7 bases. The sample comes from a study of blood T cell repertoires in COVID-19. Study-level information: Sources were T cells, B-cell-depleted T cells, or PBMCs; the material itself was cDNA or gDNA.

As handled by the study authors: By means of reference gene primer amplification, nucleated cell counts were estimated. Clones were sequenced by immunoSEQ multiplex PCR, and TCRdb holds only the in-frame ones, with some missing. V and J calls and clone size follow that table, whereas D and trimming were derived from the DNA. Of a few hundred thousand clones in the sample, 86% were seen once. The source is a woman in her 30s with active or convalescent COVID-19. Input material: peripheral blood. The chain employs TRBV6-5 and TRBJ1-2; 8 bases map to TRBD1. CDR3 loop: CASSSAGTGSSGYTF. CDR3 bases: TGTGCCAGCAGTTCCGCCGGGACAGGTTCCAGTGGCTACACCTTC.